This entry lists 26 T cell receptor beta chains sequenced from one sample in a study of Ad26.COV2.S vaccination and SARS-CoV-2 variants. Generated by immunoSEQ multiplex PCR, the TCRdb table keeps only in-frame clones and is missing some. The sample contains about 350,000 clones, more than 75% of which appear only once. Specified treatment: around 19 received Ad26.COV2.S at low or high dose, single or two shots; 5 received placebo; per-sample allocation not given. Specimen acquisition occurred on day 63 following the initial vaccine or placebo injection. The source material was peripheral blood, sampled in a trial of Ad26.COV2.S vaccine versus placebo. The receptors stem from a person between 18 and 65 years old who received the Ad26.COV2.S COVID-19 vaccine or a placebo.

The V and J genes are TRBV19 and TRBJ1-5; TRBD1 agrees at 7 bases. V was pared by 4 bases and J by 3 bases, with 9 bases of the junction left unmatched. From germline, CDR1 is LNHDA and CDR2 SQIVND (reference sequence). This CDR3 is 16 amino acids long. CDR3 region: CASSRKQGSTNQPQHF. CDR3 sequence (DNA): TGTGCCAGTAGTAGAAAACAGGGGAGTACCAATCAGCCCCAGCATTTT.

This chain uses TRBV21-1 with TRBJ1-1; the DNA was not compared with TRBD1, the D call given in the table. TRBV21-1 corresponds to a pseudogene. The CDR3 has 12 amino acids. The CDR3 coding sequence is TGTGCCAGCTTAGGACAGCACCCTGAAGCTTTCTTT. Encoded protein: CASLGQHPEAFF.

This clone has a single count. V is TRBV4-3 and J is TRBJ1-6; no clear D. The CDR3 has 17 residues. V was cut by 0 bases and J by 4 bases, with 13 bases left in between. Germline CDR1 and CDR2: LGHNA and YSLEER. The CDR3 reads CASSQDGRPGYNSPLHF. The CDR3 bases are TGCGCCAGCAGCCAAGATGGCAGGCCGGGATATAATTCACCCCTCCACTTT.

This sequence joins TRBV7-2 and TRBJ2-7, with a weak D call TRBD1 (5 bases). Deletions cut 6 bases from V and 3 bases from J, with 12 bases between. This CDR3 spans 13 amino acids. Looked up from germline, CDR1 is SGHTA and CDR2 is FQGNSA. CDR3 sequence (DNA): TGTGCCAGCAGACCAGGACAAAGCTACGAGCAGTACTTC. It specifies CASRPGQSYEQYF. Combining the CDR3 with reference TRBV7-2 and TRBJ2-7 gives the whole variable domain GAGVSQSPSNKVTEKGKDVELRCDPISGHTALYWYRQSLGQGLEFLIYFQGNSAPDKSGLPSDRFSAERTGGSVSTLTIQRTQQEDSAVYLCASRPGQSYEQYFGPGTRLTVT.

This chain joins TRBV4-3 and TRBJ1-2, with 8 bases aligning to TRBD1. Germline V lookup: CDR1 LGHNA, CDR2 YSLEER. V was pared by 3 bases and J by 1 base, with 13 bases of the junction left unmatched. The CDR3 is made up of 18 amino acids. The CDR3 is CASSQGPGQGDLNYGYTF. CDR3 DNA sequence: TGCGCCAGCAGCCAGGGACCTGGACAGGGAGACCTTAACTATGGCTACACCTTC.

V gene TRBV4-3 combines with J gene TRBJ2-7, with TRBD1 matching 8 bases. Trimming cost V 1 base and J 3 bases; bases outside gene matches: 5. Germline CDR1 and CDR2: LGHNA and YSLEER. The CDR3 runs to 15 residues. The CDR3 loop is CASSQGTGPGYEQYF. In DNA, the CDR3 is TGCGCCAGCAGCCAAGGGACAGGGCCGGGCTACGAGCAGTACTTC.

V is TRBV5-1 and J is TRBJ2-7; the D gene is possibly TRBD1 (6 bases). Germline CDR1 reads SGHRS; CDR2 reads YFSETQ. This CDR3 is 11 amino acids long. V was clipped by 4 bases and J by 4 bases, with 6 bases between them. The chain's CDR3 is CASSRGYEQYF. The CDR3 DNA is TGCGCCAGCAGCAGGGGGTACGAGCAGTACTTC.

This chain connects TRBV6-5 to TRBJ1-4; no clear D gene. Trimming left V 0 bases short and J 0 bases short, with 5 bases between. The CDR3 consists of 15 residues. Germline CDR1 is MNHEY and CDR2 is SVGAGI. CDR3 residues: CASSYSTPTNEKLFF. The CDR3 DNA reads as TGTGCCAGCAGTTACTCAACCCCAACTAATGAAAAACTGTTTTTT.

This chain connects TRBV28 to TRBJ1-6; perhaps TRBD1 as D (6 bases). CDR3 length: 13 residues. Trimming removed 10 bases from V and 10 bases from J, with 17 bases in between. The germline V gene encodes CDR1 MDHEN and CDR2 SYDVKM. The CDR3: CATAPPRGSPLHF. CDR3 DNA sequence: TGTGCCACCGCGCCTCCGAGGGGGTCACCCCTCCACTTT.

The rearrangement links TRBV2 to TRBJ2-3, with 8 bases that match TRBD1. The V segment lost 6 bases and the J segment 4 bases; nucleotides outside the gene matches: 12. Germline V lookup: CDR1 SNHLY, CDR2 FYNNEI. This CDR3 contains 16 residues. The CDR3 loop reads CASSDPRGQDSDTQYF. CDR3 in DNA: TGTGCCAGCAGCGACCCCAGGGGACAGGATTCAGATACGCAGTATTTT.

The chain combines TRBV4-3 with TRBJ2-1, with 8 bases identical to TRBD2. The germline V gene has CDR1 LGHNA and CDR2 YSLEER. The CDR3 is made up of 15 amino acids. With 1 base clipped from V and 6 bases from J, the junction kept 5 bases outside the gene matches. Here the CDR3 DNA reads TGCGCCAGCAGCCAAGGTGGACTAGCTCTCAATGAGCAGTTCTTC. This encodes CASSQGGLALNEQFF.

This chain links TRBV4-1 with TRBJ2-7; 11 bases line up with TRBD2. The V segment lost 4 bases and the J segment 6 bases; nucleotides outside the gene matches: 17. The CDR3 spans 18 residues. Germline assignment: CDR1 MGHRA and CDR2 YSYEKL. The CDR3 region is CASSRGGYSGRASREQYF. The CDR3 DNA is TGCGCCAGCAGCCGAGGGGGGTATAGCGGGAGGGCCTCTCGCGAGCAGTACTTC.

V and J are TRBV10-2 and TRBJ2-2, with D unresolved. Germline CDR1 and CDR2: WSHSY and SAAADI. The germline V and J ends were trimmed by 8 bases and 6 bases, with 19 bases remaining between them. This CDR3 contains 15 residues. The DNA of the CDR3 is TGCGCCAGCCTTCCCCGGGCAATAGATTCCGGGGAGCTGTTTTTT. The encoded protein is CASLPRAIDSGELFF.

This chain joins TRBV10-3 and TRBJ2-7; TRBD1 matches at 7 bases. The length of the CDR3 is 15 residues. Germline V gene data show CDR1 as ENHRY and CDR2 as SYGVKD. J lost 2 bases, V lost 6 bases, and 10 bases had no gene match. The CDR3 DNA sequence: TGTGCCATCAGCTACCTCGGGACAGCCACCTACGAGCAGTACTTC. This gives the protein CAISYLGTATYEQYF.

The chain has TRBV28 and TRBJ2-1; 12 bases are shared with TRBD2. With 5 bases clipped from V and 7 bases from J, the junction kept 6 bases outside the gene matches. This CDR3 contains 15 residues. Germline V gives CDR1 MDHEN, CDR2 SYDVKM. The CDR3 region is CASSLAGGPLNEQFF. CDR3 bases: TGTGCCAGCAGTCTAGCGGGAGGGCCCCTAAATGAGCAGTTCTTC.

The chain joins TRBV4-1 to TRBJ2-7; D perhaps matches TRBD2 (6 bases). Trimming shortened V by 0 bases and J by 0 bases, and 15 bases separated the two germline ends. From germline, CDR1 is MGHRA and CDR2 YSYEKL. CDR3 length: 17 amino acids. The CDR3 spells CASSQDPKTRGSYEQYF. The DNA of the CDR3 is TGCGCCAGCAGCCAAGACCCTAAGACTAGAGGCTCCTACGAGCAGTACTTC.

The chain employs TRBV5-4 and TRBJ1-2, with 7 bases fitting TRBD1. Unmatched junction bases numbered 2, after V lost 2 bases and J lost 4 bases. Germline values: CDR1 SGHNT, CDR2 YYREEE (reference sequence). The CDR3 runs 13 residues. DNA of the CDR3: TGTGCCAGCAGCTTCGGGACAGCCTATGGCTACACCTTC. Amino acids: CASSFGTAYGYTF.

This clone has just a few counts. The V call is TRBV15, the J call TRBJ1-6; 7 bases map to TRBD1. Germline loops: CDR1 LNHNV, CDR2 YYDKDF (reference sequence). J lost 9 bases, V lost 0 bases, and 5 bases had no gene match. The CDR3 extends over 15 amino acids. The CDR3 nucleotides read TGTGCCACCAGCAGAGATCGACAGGGAACTTCACCCCTCCACTTT. Amino acids: CATSRDRQGTSPLHF.

The CDR3: CASSPDRVQISGYGYTF. The CDR3 DNA follows: TGTGCCAGCAGCCCCGACAGGGTCCAGATATCGGGCTATGGCTACACCTTC. The chain couples TRBV7-2 to TRBJ1-2, with TRBD1 identical over 7 bases. CDR1 is SGHTA, CDR2 FQGNSA, per germline. Trimming cost V 5 bases and J 4 bases; bases outside gene matches: 16. This CDR3 is 17 amino acids long.

This rearrangement joins TRBV4-1 to TRBJ2-3, with 9 bases lining up with TRBD2. V dropped 4 bases and J dropped 1; count of bases not matched to a gene: 6. Germline V gives CDR1 MGHRA, CDR2 YSYEKL. This CDR3 has 16 amino acids. In DNA form, the CDR3 reads TGCGCCAGCAGCCCTATAGCGGGAGTAGGCACAGATACGCAGTATTTT. Translated: CASSPIAGVGTDTQYF.

The rearrangement joins TRBV5-4 to TRBJ2-2, with D tentatively TRBD2 (6 bases). Germline CDR1 and CDR2: SGHNT and YYREEE (reference sequence). This CDR3 is 14 amino acids long. The V and J ends lost 4 bases and 8 bases respectively, with 15 bases between them. The CDR3 DNA reads as TGTGCCAGCAGCCCTGGGACTCCATCGGGGGAGCTGTTTTTT. It encodes CASSPGTPSGELFF.

This chain's CDR3 is CASSYTSGTIYEQYF. In nucleotides, the CDR3 is TGTGCCAGCAGTTACACTAGCGGGACCATCTACGAGCAGTACTTC. This chain connects TRBV6-2 or TRBV6-3 to TRBJ2-7; TRBD2 aligns across 10 bases. The CDR3 covers 15 residues. Looked up from germline, CDR1 is MNHEY and CDR2 is SVGEGT. Trimming took 2 bases from V and 3 from J; bases not matched to a gene: 4.

The chain uses TRBV6-4 and TRBJ2-1, with 7 bases that match TRBD2. CDR1 is MRHNA and CDR2 is SNTAGT in the germline V gene. J gave up 9 bases and V 8 bases, and 10 bases lay outside the gene matches. The CDR3 consists of 13 residues. The CDR3, as DNA: TGTGCCAGCGGACCGACTAGCCGGGGTGAGCAGTTCTTC. Translating gives CASGPTSRGEQFF.

The rearrangement uses TRBV15 and TRBJ2-3, with TRBD2 matching over 7 bases. Germline trimming cut 4 bases from V and 3 bases from J; bases unmatched to any gene: 13. The CDR3 has 17 residues. Looked up from germline, CDR1 is LNHNV and CDR2 is YYDKDF (reference sequence). The CDR3 reads CATSKGVLASGTDTQYF. The CDR3 region has the DNA TGTGCCACCAGCAAAGGGGTGTTGGCTAGCGGAACAGATACGCAGTATTTT.

V is TRBV10-3 and J is TRBJ2-1; 10 nucleotides agree with TRBD2. V shed 2 bases and J 4 bases; nucleotides not matched to a gene: 5. Germline V gives CDR1 ENHRY, CDR2 SYGVKD. This CDR3 is built from 16 residues. CDR3 in amino acids: CAISELGLAQYNEQFF. In DNA, the CDR3 is TGTGCCATCAGTGAGCTGGGACTAGCGCAATACAATGAGCAGTTCTTC.

The chain uses TRBV30 and TRBJ1-1; D not certain. This CDR3 has 13 residues. Germline V gives CDR1 GTSNPN, CDR2 SVGIG (reference sequence). Trimming cost V 1 base and J 0 bases, with 6 bases left between them. CDR3 coding DNA: TGTGCCTGGAGTGCCCAAATGAACACTGAAGCTTTCTTT. Translated, it gives CAWSAQMNTEAFF.